This T cell receptor beta chain was recovered during a study of blood T cell repertoires in COVID-19. Study summary: There were acute and convalescent COVID-19 samples, and they came from the United States, Italy and Spain. In each case, the material was cDNA or gDNA derived from T cells, B-cell-depleted T cells, or PBMCs.

The method was immunoSEQ multiplex PCR; TCRdb's version includes in-frame clones alone and lacks a portion of them. This sample has around 460,000 clones, with 80% to 90% found just once. Looked up from germline, CDR1 is SGHTS and CDR2 is YDEGEE. V shed 1 base and J 4 bases; nucleotides not matched to a gene: 8. This CDR3 is built from 16 residues. The sequence was collected from a man younger than 30 with COVID-19, enrolled during active disease. What was sequenced was peripheral blood. The chain joins TRBV5-8 to TRBJ1-5, with TRBD1 matching 7 bases. Here the CDR3 reads CASSLFKGAKNQPQHF. The CDR3 DNA follows: TGTGCCAGCAGCTTGTTTAAGGGGGCCAAGAATCAGCCCCAGCATTTT.